Below, 20 T cell receptor beta chains from the same sample are listed, as sequenced in a study of blood T cell repertoires in COVID-19 (dated by TCRdb to 2018 to 2021). Libraries were prepared through the immunoSEQ multiplex PCR assay. TCRdb limited this immuneACCESS table to in-frame rearrangements with V and J called. A share of clones is missing; checked studies link under half to unresolved V genes, and the rest is unexplained. The sample records some 140,000 clones, roughly 76% of which are singletons. Around 14% of the sample lies in the top ten. Sample: peripheral blood. These receptors were obtained from a man aged 80 or over with acute or convalescent COVID-19.

This clone occurred a few times. This chain joins TRBV6-5 and TRBJ2-2; unclear D gene. This CDR3 spans 14 amino acids. Trimming left V 6 bases short and J 2 bases short, with 10 bases between. Germline V gene data show CDR1 as MNHEY and CDR2 as SVGAGI. CDR3 in DNA: TGTGCCAGCAGCCTCAACAGAAACACCGGGGAGCTGTTTTTT. Amino acid sequence: CASSLNRNTGELFF.

V and J are TRBV28 and TRBJ1-4; D is uncertain. Germline V gives CDR1 MDHEN, CDR2 SYDVKM. Trimming pared 4 bases from V and 4 bases from J, leaving 13 bases between. The CDR3 has 15 amino acids. CDR3 protein: CASSYTDFNNEKLFF. The CDR3 DNA reads as TGTGCCAGCAGTTACACAGATTTCAATAATGAAAAACTGTTTTTT.

CDR3 residues: CASRYGQEAQHF. In DNA form, the CDR3 reads TGTGCCAGCAGATACGGACAGGAAGCCCAGCATTTT. The chain is built from TRBV7-9 and TRBJ1-5; the match to TRBD1 covers 7 bases. Germline CDR1 is SEHNR and CDR2 is FQNEAQ (reference sequence). The V and J ends lost 6 bases and 11 bases, in that order; junction bases with no gene match: 7. CDR3 size: 12 residues.

The chain couples TRBV5-1 to TRBJ1-1, with a weak D call TRBD1 (6 bases). The germline V and J ends were trimmed by 4 bases and 4 bases, with 17 bases remaining between them. Looked up from germline, CDR1 is SGHRS and CDR2 is YFSETQ. The CDR3 sequence is 15 residues long. CDR3 residues: CASSPGGARGTEAFF. CDR3 DNA: TGCGCCAGCAGCCCCGGGGGGGCCCGGGGCACTGAAGCTTTCTTT.

This chain joins TRBV3-1 (or the pseudogene TRBV3-2) and TRBJ1-1; no clear D gene. V dropped 7 bases and J dropped 7 bases, with 16 bases sitting between them. The germline V gene has CDR1 LGHDT and CDR2 YNNKEL (reference sequence). The CDR3 sequence is 13 residues long. The chain's CDR3 is CASKDSGAVEAFF. DNA of the CDR3: TGTGCCAGCAAGGATTCGGGTGCGGTTGAAGCTTTCTTT.

This clone was picked up many times. The chain has TRBV5-1 and TRBJ1-1; D unresolved. Germline CDR1 reads SGHRS; CDR2 reads YFSETQ. V lost 0 bases and J lost 1, with 10 bases in between. CDR3 length equals 15 residues. CDR3 bases: TGCGCCAGCAGCTTGGAACTTGGGAGGAACACTGAAGCTTTCTTT. Translated, it gives CASSLELGRNTEAFF.

V usage is TRBV9 and J usage is TRBJ2-1; tentatively, D is TRBD2 (6 bases). Trimming cost V 3 bases and J 1 base, with 11 bases left between them. Germline lookup yields CDR1 SGDLS and CDR2 YYNGEE. The CDR3 runs 15 residues. The CDR3 DNA reads TGTGCCAGCAGCGAGATTGGGACTTCCTACAATGAGCAGTTCTTC. Its translation is CASSEIGTSYNEQFF.

V usage is TRBV12-3 or TRBV12-4 and J usage is TRBJ2-5, with TRBD1 identical over 8 bases. V gave up 5 bases and J gave up 2 bases; unmatched junction bases: 1. This CDR3 has 13 amino acids. The CDR3 sequence is CASSRTGQETQYF. Here the CDR3 DNA reads TGTGCCAGCAGTCGGACAGGGCAAGAGACCCAGTACTTC.

The chain employs TRBV25-1 and TRBJ2-7, with 7 positions matching TRBD1. Looked up from germline, CDR1 is MGHDK and CDR2 is SYGVNS. The CDR3 runs to 14 residues. The trim removed 4 bases at V and 7 bases at J, leaving 10 bases unmatched. In DNA form, the CDR3 reads TGTGCCAGCAGTGCTACAGGGGCACGCTATGAGCAGTACTTC. Translating gives CASSATGARYEQYF.

The gene calls are TRBV5-6 and TRBJ1-3; D is uncertain. CDR1 and CDR2 from the germline V gene are SGHDT and YYEEEE. This CDR3 has 16 amino acids. V lost 4 bases and J lost 9, with 23 bases in between. CDR3: CASSPLETRDYSTIYF. As DNA, the CDR3 is TGTGCCAGCAGCCCCCTGGAGACAAGAGACTACAGCACCATATATTTT.

This clone has more than one count but fewer than ten. V and J are TRBV28 and TRBJ1-1; no reliable D call. CDR1 is MDHEN, CDR2 SYDVKM, per germline. The CDR3 totals 13 residues. V was clipped by 7 bases and J by 8 bases, with 17 bases between them. The CDR3 sequence: CASTTRPTREAFF. The CDR3, as DNA: TGTGCCAGCACCACTCGTCCTACCCGGGAAGCTTTCTTT. Full variable domain (rest looked up from reference TRBV28 and TRBJ1-1): DVKVTQSSRYLVKRTGEKVFLECVQDMDHENMFWYRQDPGLGLRLIYFSYDVKMKEKGDIPEGYSVSREKKERFSLILESASTNQTSMYLCASTTRPTREAFFGQGTRLTVV.

V gene TRBV5-1 combines with J gene TRBJ2-7; no reliable D call. Germline CDR1 reads SGHRS; CDR2 reads YFSETQ. V was cut by 3 bases and J by 4 bases, with 11 bases left in between. The CDR3 is 13 residues long. This CDR3 is CASSSVKNYEQYF. CDR3 sequence (DNA): TGCGCCAGCAGCTCTGTTAAAAATTACGAGCAGTACTTC.

This clone has only a few counts. This sequence joins TRBV6-1 and TRBJ1-1; 10 positions agree with TRBD1. Germline V gene lookup returns CDR1 MNHNS and CDR2 SASEGT. Unmatched junction bases numbered 12, after V lost 3 bases and J lost 2 bases. The CDR3 consists of 18 residues. The CDR3 is CASSDSDRGREGNTEAFF. CDR3 DNA: TGTGCCAGCAGTGATAGTGACAGGGGGCGCGAGGGCAACACTGAAGCTTTCTTT.

This clone was seen a handful of times. Written as DNA, the CDR3 is TGTGCCAGCAGCTCCTCCGGCTATAATTCACCCCTCCACTTT. Translating it yields CASSSSGYNSPLHF. The chain carries TRBV7-8 and TRBJ1-6; D gene uncertain. The CDR3 consists of 14 residues. With 4 bases removed from V and 3 bases from J, the gap between germline ends came to 7 bases. Per the germline V gene, CDR1 is SGHVS and CDR2 is FQNEAQ.

The chain recombines TRBV4-3 with TRBJ1-4; 9 bases map to TRBD1. J was trimmed by 6 bases and V by 1 base; bases with no gene match: 9. The CDR3 contains 17 residues. Germline CDR1 and CDR2: LGHNA and YSLEER. This CDR3 reads CASSQGLEQGAYEKLFF. The CDR3 DNA reads as TGCGCCAGCAGCCAAGGGTTAGAACAGGGGGCATATGAAAAACTGTTTTTT.

This clone has only a few counts. The chain links TRBV6-5 to TRBJ2-2, with D possibly TRBD1 on 6 matching bases. The CDR3 contains 12 residues. Germline V CDR1 and CDR2: MNHEY, SVGAGI. The ends were cut back, 4 bases at V and 6 bases at J, with 6 bases in the middle. Written as DNA, the CDR3 is TGTGCCAGCAGTTCAGGGGCCGGGGAGCTGTTTTTT. Translating it yields CASSSGAGELFF.

The chain uses TRBV11-3 and TRBJ2-3; 7 bases are shared with TRBD2. Germline V gene lookup returns CDR1 SGHNT and CDR2 YENEEA. J lost 0 bases, V lost 5 bases, and 5 bases had no gene match. The CDR3 covers 15 residues. The CDR3 protein is CASSPAGGSTDTQYF. The CDR3 region has the DNA TGTGCCAGCAGCCCGGCCGGGGGGAGCACAGATACGCAGTATTTT.

The chain combines TRBV5-6 with TRBJ2-7, with TRBD2 matching over 14 bases. Unmatched junction bases numbered 4, after V lost 2 bases and J lost 0 bases. The CDR3 is 17 residues long. From germline, CDR1 is SGHDT and CDR2 YYEEEE. The CDR3 protein is CASSFGLAGGFSYEQYF. CDR3 coding DNA: TGTGCCAGCAGCTTCGGACTAGCGGGGGGTTTCTCCTACGAGCAGTACTTC. Drawing the rest from reference TRBV5-6 and TRBJ2-7, the complete variable domain is DAGVTQSPTHLIKTRGQQVTLRCSPKSGHDTVSWYQQALGQGPQFIFQYYEEEERQRGNFPDRFSGHQFPNYSSELNVNALLLGDSALYLCASSFGLAGGFSYEQYFGPGTRLTVT.

V gene TRBV18 combines with J gene TRBJ1-1; the D gene is possibly TRBD1 (5 bases). V lost 3 bases and J lost 1, with 9 bases in between. Germline V gene data show CDR1 as KGHSH and CDR2 as LQKENI. There are 14 residues in the CDR3. This CDR3 is CASSPDGQNTEAFF. The CDR3 bases are TGTGCCAGCTCACCGGATGGACAGAACACTGAAGCTTTCTTT.

This chain connects TRBV10-1 to TRBJ1-5; TRBD1 matches at 9 bases. V lost 5 bases, J lost 7 bases, and 12 bases stayed unmatched. There are 16 residues in the CDR3. Germline lookup yields CDR1 WNHNN and CDR2 SYGVQD (reference sequence). This CDR3 reads CASSRAPGQGMQPQHF. In DNA form, the CDR3 reads TGCGCCAGCAGTAGAGCCCCGGGACAGGGAATGCAGCCCCAGCATTTT.